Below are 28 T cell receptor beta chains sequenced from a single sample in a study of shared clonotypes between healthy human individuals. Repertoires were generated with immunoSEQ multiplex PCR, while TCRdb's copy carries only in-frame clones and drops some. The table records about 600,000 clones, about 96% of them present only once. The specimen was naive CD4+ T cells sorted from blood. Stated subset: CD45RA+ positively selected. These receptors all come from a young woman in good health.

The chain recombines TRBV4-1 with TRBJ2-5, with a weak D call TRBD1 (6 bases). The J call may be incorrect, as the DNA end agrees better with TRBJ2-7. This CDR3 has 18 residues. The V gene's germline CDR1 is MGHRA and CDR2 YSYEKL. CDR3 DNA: TGCGCCAGCAGCCAAGGGGGGACAACGAAACGAGGCTCCTACGAGCAGTACTTC. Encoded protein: CASSQGGTTKRGSYEQYF.

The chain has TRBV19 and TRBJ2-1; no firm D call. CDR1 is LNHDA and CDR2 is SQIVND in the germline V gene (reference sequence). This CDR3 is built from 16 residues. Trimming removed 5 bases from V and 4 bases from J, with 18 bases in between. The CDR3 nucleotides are TGTGCCAGTAGTCTATCCCGAAGCCCCTTTTACAATGAGCAGTTCTTC. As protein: CASSLSRSPFYNEQFF.

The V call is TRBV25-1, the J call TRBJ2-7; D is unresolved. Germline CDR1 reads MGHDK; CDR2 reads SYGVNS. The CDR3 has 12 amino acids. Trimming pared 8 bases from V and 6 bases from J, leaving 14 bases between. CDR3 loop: CASAPGHGEQYF. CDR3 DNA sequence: TGTGCCAGCGCTCCGGGTCATGGCGAGCAGTACTTC.

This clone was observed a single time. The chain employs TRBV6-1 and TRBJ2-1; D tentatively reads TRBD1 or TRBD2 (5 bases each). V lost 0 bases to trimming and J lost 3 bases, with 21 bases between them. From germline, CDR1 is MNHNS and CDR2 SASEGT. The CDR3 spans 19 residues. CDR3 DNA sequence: TGTGCCAGCAGTGAAGCGGGGTGGGGGACGGGTCATCGCTACAATGAGCAGTTCTTC. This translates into CASSEAGWGTGHRYNEQFF.

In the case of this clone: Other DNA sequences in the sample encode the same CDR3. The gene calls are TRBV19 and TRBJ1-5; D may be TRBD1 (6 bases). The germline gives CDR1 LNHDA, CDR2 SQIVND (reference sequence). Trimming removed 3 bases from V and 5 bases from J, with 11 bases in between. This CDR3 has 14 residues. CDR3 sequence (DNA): TGTGCCAGTAGTATGAGCGGGGGGCATCAGCCCCAGCATTTT. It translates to CASSMSGGHQPQHF. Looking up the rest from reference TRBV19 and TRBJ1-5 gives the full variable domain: DGGITQSPKYLFRKEGQNVTLSCEQNLNHDAMYWYRQDPGQGLRLIYYSQIVNDFQKGDIAEGYSVSREKKESFPLTVTSAQKNPTAFYLCASSMSGGHQPQHFGDGTRLSIL.

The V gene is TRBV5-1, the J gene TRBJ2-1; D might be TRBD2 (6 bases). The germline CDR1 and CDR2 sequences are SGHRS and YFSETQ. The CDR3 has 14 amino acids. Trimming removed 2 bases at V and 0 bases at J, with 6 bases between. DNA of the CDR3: TGCGCCAGCAGCTTCGGGGGCTCCTACAATGAGCAGTTCTTC. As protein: CASSFGGSYNEQFF.

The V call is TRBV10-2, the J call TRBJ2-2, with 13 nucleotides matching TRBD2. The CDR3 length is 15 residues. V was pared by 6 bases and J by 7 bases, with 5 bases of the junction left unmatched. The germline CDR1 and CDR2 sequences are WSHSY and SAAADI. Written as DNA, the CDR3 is TGCGCCAGCAGACTAGCGGGAGGGAATAACGGGGAGCTGTTTTTT. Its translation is CASRLAGGNNGELFF.

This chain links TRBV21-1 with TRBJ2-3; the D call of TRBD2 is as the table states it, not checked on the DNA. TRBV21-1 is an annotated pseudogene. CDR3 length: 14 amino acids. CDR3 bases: TGTGCCAGCGTCCTGCGGGGTCCCGGAGATACGCAGTATTTT. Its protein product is CASVLRGPGDTQYF.

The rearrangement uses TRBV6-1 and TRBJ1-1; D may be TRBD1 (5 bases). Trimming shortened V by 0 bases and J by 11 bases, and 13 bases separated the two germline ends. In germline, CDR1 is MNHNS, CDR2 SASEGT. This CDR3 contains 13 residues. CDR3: CASSEAAGGEAFF. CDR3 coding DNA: TGTGCCAGCAGTGAAGCGGCTGGGGGTGAGGCTTTCTTT.

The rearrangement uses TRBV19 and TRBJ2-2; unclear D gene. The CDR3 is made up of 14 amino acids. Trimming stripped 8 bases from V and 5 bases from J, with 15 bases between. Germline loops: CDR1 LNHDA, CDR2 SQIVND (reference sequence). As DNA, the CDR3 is TGTGCCAGTGGGCCCCCGGGTATGACCGGGGAGCTGTTTTTT. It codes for CASGPPGMTGELFF.

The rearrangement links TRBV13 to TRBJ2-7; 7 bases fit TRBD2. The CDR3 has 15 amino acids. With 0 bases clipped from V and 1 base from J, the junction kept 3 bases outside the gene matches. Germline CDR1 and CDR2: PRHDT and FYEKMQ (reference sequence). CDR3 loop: CASSLGSGRSYEQYF. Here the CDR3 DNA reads TGTGCCAGCAGCTTAGGTAGCGGGCGATCCTACGAGCAGTACTTC.

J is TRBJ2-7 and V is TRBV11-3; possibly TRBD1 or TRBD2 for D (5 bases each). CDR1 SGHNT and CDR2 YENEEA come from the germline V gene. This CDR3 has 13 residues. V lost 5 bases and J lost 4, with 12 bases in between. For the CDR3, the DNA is TGTGCCAGCAGCAGGGACCCTTCTTACGAGCAGTACTTC. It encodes CASSRDPSYEQYF.

The CDR3 region has the DNA TGTGCCAGCAGCTTGGTTGGACAGGTGCATGAGCAGTTCTTC. As protein: CASSLVGQVHEQFF. This chain links TRBV5-6 with TRBJ2-1; the match to TRBD1 covers 7 bases. Trimming took 0 bases from V and 8 from J; bases not matched to a gene: 5. The CDR3 runs 14 residues. From germline, CDR1 is SGHDT and CDR2 YYEEEE.

The CDR3 DNA reads as TGTGCCAGCAGTTCCTCACACCATCAGATTATCTACGAGCAGTACTTC. Its translation: CASSSSHHQIIYEQYF. This chain uses TRBV6-5 with TRBJ2-7, with D unclear. The CDR3 loop spans 16 amino acids. Germline V gene lookup returns CDR1 MNHEY and CDR2 SVGAGI. The V end was cut by 4 bases, the J end by 3 bases, with 19 bases between.

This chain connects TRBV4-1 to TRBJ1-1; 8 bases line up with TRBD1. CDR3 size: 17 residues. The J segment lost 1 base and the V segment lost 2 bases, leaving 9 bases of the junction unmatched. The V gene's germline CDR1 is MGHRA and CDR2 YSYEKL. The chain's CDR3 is CASSQPDRGASNTEAFF. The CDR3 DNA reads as TGCGCCAGCAGCCAACCTGACAGGGGCGCGTCGAACACTGAAGCTTTCTTT.

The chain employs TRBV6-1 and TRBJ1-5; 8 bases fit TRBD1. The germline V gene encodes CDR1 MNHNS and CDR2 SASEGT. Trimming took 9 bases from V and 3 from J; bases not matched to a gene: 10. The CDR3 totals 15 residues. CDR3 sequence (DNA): TGTGCCAGGCCACAGCCGACAGGGGACAATCAGCCCCAGCATTTT. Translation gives CARPQPTGDNQPQHF.

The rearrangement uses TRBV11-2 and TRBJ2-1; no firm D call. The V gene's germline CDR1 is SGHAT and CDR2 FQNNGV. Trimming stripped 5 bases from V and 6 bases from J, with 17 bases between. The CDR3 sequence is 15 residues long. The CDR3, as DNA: TGTGCCAGCAGCCATAGGGCCGGTAGTCGCAATGAGCAGTTCTTC. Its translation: CASSHRAGSRNEQFF.

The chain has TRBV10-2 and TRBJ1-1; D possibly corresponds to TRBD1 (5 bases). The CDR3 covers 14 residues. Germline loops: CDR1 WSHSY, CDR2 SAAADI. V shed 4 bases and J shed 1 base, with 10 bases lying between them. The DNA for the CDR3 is TGCGCCAGCAGTGGGTCGGGACCGAACACTGAAGCTTTCTTT. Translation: CASSGSGPNTEAFF.

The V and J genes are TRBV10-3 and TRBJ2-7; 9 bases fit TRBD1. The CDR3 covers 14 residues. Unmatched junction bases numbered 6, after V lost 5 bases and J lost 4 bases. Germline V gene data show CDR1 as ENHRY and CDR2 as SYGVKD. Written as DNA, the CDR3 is TGTGCCATCAGTAAACAGGGGGCCGAGTACGAGCAGTACTTC. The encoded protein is CAISKQGAEYEQYF.

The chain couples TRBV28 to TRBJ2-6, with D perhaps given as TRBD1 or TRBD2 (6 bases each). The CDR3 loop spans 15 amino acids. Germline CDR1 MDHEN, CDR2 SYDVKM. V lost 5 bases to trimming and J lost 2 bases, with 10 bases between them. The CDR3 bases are TGTGCCAGCAGTCCTCGGGGGCCTGGGGCCAACGTCCTGACTTTC. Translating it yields CASSPRGPGANVLTF. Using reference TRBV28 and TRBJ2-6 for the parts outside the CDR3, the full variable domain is DVKVTQSSRYLVKRTGEKVFLECVQDMDHENMFWYRQDPGLGLRLIYFSYDVKMKEKGDIPEGYSVSREKKERFSLILESASTNQTSMYLCASSPRGPGANVLTFGAGSRLTVL.

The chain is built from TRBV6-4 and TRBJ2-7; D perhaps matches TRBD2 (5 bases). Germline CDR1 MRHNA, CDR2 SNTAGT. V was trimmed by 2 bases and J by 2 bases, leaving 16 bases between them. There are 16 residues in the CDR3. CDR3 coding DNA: TGTGCCAGCAGTGACCCCACCTTGCGGGCAACCTACGAGCAGTACTTC. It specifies CASSDPTLRATYEQYF.

The CDR3 nucleotides read TGTGCCAGCAGACCCAAAAGCTCCGGGTCTGGGGCCAACGTCCTGACTTTC. It is translated as CASRPKSSGSGANVLTF. The rearrangement links TRBV7-9 to TRBJ2-6; no definite D call. This CDR3 has 17 amino acids. Germline lookup yields CDR1 SEHNR and CDR2 FQNEAQ (reference sequence). V lost 6 bases and J lost 1, with 16 bases in between.

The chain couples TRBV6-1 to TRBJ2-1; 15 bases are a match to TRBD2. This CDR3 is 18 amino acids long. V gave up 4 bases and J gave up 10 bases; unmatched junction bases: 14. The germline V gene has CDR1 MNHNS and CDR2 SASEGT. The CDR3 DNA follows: TGTGCCAGCAGTGGGGGACTAGCGGGAGGCCGGTTTTGGCCCGAGCAGTTCTTC. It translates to CASSGGLAGGRFWPEQFF.

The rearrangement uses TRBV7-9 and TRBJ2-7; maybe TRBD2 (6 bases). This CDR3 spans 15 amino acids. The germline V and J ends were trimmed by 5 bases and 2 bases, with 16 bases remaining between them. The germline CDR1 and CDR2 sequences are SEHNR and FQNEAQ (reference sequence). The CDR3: CASSTIGGITYEQYF. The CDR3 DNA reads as TGTGCCAGCAGCACCATCGGCGGGATAACCTACGAGCAGTACTTC.

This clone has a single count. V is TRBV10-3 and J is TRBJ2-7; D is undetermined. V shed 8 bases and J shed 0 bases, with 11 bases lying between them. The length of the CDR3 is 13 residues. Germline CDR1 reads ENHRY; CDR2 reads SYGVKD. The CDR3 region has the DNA TGTGCCATCTTGGCAACTAACTCCTACGAGCAGTACTTC. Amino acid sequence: CAILATNSYEQYF.

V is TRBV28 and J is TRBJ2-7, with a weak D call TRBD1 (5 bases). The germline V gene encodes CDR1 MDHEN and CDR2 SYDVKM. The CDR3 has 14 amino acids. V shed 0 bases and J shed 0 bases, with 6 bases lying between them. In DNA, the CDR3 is TGTGCCAGCAGTTTATGGGACACCTCCTACGAGCAGTACTTC. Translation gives CASSLWDTSYEQYF.

CDR3 sequence (DNA): TGTGCCAGCGTCCCGGGGTCAAATCAGCCCCAGCATTTT. Its protein is CASVPGSNQPQHF. The chain employs TRBV28 and TRBJ1-5; D gene ambiguous. The germline V gene has CDR1 MDHEN and CDR2 SYDVKM. The CDR3 runs 13 residues. V lost 8 bases and J 4 bases, leaving 12 bases between the germline ends.

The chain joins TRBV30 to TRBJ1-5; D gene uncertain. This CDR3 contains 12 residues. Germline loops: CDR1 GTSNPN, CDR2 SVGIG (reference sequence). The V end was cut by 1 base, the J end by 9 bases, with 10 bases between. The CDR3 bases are TGTGCCTGGAGTGCCAACTCGAGGCCCCAGCATTTT. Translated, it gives CAWSANSRPQHF.